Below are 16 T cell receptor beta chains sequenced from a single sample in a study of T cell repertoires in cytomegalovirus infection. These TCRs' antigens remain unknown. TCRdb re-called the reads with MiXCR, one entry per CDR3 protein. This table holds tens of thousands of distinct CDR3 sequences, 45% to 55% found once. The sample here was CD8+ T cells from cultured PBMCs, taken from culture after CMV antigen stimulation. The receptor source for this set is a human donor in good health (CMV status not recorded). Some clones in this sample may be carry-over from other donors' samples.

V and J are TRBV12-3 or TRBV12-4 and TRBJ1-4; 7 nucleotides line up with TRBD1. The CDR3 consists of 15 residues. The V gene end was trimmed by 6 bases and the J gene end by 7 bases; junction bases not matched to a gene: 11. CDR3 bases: TGTGCCAGCAGCCCCTGGGGGGACAGCAGTGAAAAACTGTTTTTT. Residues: CASSPWGDSSEKLFF.

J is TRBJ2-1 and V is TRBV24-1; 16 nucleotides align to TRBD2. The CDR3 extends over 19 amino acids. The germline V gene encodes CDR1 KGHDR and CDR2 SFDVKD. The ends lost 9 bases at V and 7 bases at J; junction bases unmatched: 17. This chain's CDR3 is CATERTGTSGRARVNEQFF. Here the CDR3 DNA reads TGTGCCACCGAACGGACCGGGACTAGCGGGAGGGCCCGGGTGAATGAGCAGTTCTTC.

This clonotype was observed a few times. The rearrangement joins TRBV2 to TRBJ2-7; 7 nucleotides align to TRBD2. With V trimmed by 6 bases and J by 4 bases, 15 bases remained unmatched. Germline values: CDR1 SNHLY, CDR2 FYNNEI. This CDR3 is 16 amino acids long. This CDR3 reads CASRPVGSGGTYEQYF. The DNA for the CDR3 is TGTGCCAGCAGACCCGTAGGGTCGGGGGGTACTTACGAGCAGTACTTC.

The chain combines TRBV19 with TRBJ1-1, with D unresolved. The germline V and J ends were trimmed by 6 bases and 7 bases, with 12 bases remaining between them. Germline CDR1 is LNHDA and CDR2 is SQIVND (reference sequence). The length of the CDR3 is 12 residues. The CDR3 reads CASSKPTDEAFF. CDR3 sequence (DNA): TGTGCCAGTAGCAAGCCTACGGATGAAGCTTTCTTT.

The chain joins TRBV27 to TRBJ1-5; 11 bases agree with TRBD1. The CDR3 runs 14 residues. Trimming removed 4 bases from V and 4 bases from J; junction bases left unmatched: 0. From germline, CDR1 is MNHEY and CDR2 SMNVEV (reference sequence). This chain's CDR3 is CASSWDRGNQPQHF. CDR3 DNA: TGTGCCAGCAGTTGGGACAGGGGGAATCAGCCCCAGCATTTT.

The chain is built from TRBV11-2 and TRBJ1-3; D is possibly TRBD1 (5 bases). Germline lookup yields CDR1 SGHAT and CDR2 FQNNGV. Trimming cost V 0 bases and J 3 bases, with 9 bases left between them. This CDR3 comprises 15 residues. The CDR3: CASSLEGDSGNTIYF. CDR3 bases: TGTGCCAGCAGCTTAGAAGGTGACAGTGGAAACACCATATATTTT.

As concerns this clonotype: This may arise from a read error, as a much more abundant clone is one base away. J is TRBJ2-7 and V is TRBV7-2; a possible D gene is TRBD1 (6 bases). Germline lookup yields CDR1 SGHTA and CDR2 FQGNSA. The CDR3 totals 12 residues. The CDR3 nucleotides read TGTGCCAGCAGCTTTCAGGGGTACGAGCATTACTTC. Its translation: CASSFQGYEHYF.

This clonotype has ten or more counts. The CDR3 is CASSSRSGKDEQFF. The CDR3 DNA sequence: TGTGCCAGCAGCTCCCGTAGCGGGAAAGATGAGCAGTTCTTC. The chain carries TRBV7-2 and TRBJ2-1; 8 bases map to TRBD2. Germline CDR1 reads SGHTA; CDR2 reads FQGNSA. The CDR3 runs to 14 residues. Trimming at V came to 4 bases and at J to 8 bases, leaving 7 bases not matched to a gene.

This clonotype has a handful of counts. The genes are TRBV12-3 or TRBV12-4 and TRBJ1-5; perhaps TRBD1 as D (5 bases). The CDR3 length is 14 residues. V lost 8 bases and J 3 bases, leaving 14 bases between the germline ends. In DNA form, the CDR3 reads TGTGCCAGCGATTCGGGGGACTTCAATCAGCCCCAGCATTTT. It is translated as CASDSGDFNQPQHF.

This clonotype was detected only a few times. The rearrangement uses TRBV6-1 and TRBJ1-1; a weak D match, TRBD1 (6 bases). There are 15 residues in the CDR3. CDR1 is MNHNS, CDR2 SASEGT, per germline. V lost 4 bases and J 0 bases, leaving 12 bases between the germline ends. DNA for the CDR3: TGTGCCAGCAGTGCCGGTCAGGGGATGAACACTGAAGCTTTCTTT. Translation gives CASSAGQGMNTEAFF.

The CDR3 protein is CASSFPHETQYF. The CDR3 nucleotides are TGTGCCAGCAGTTTCCCGCACGAGACCCAGTACTTC. V and J are TRBV12-3 or TRBV12-4 and TRBJ2-5; no clear D gene. With 3 bases removed from V and 5 bases from J, the gap between germline ends came to 7 bases. CDR3 length: 12 residues.

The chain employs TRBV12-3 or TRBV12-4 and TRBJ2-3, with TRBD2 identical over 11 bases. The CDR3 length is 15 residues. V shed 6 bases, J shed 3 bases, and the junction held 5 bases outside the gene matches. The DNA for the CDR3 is TGTGCCAGCAGCGCGACTAGCGGGATAACAGATACGCAGTATTTT. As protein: CASSATSGITDTQYF.

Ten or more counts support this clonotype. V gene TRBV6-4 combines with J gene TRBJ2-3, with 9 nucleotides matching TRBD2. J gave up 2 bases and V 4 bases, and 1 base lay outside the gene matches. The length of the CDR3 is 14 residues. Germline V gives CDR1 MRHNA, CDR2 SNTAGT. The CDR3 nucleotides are TGTGCCAGCAGTGCTAGCGGGGACACAGATACGCAGTATTTT. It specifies CASSASGDTDTQYF.

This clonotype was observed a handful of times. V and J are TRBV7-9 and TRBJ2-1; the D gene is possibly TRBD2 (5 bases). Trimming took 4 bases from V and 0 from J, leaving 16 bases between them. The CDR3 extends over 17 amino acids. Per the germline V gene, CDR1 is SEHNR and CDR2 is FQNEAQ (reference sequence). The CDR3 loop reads CASSSSRSGASYNEQFF. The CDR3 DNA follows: TGTGCCAGCAGCTCCTCGAGGAGCGGTGCCTCCTACAATGAGCAGTTCTTC.

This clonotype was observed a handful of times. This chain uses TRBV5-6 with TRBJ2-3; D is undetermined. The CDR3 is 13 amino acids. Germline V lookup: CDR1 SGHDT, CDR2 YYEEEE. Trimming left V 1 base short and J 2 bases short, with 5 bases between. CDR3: CASSLTDTDTQYF. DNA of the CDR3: TGTGCCAGCAGCTTGACAGACACAGATACGCAGTATTTT.

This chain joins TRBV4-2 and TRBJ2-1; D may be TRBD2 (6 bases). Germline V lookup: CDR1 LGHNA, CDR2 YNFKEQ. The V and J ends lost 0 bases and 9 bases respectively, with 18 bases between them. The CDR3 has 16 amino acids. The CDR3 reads CASSQDMVGAGIEQFF. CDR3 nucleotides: TGTGCCAGCAGCCAAGATATGGTGGGAGCGGGCATTGAGCAGTTCTTC.